The entry that follows covers one T cell receptor (beta chain) sequence. The same CDR3 is also encoded by other DNA sequences in this sample. Profiled with immunoSEQ multiplex PCR; TCRdb holds only in-frame clones, not every one. The sample lists 85,000 to 100,000 clones, approximately 93% occurring once. This sample is drawn from a study of technical replicates of blood from a few donors. Germline V gene sequence: CDR1 SGHRS, CDR2 YFSETQ. The V end lost 1 base, the J end lost 3 bases, and 4 bases lay between the germline ends. CDR3 length: 12 residues. The sequenced material came from T cells isolated from PBMCs. V usage is TRBV5-1 and J usage is TRBJ1-1, with no clear D. The TCR comes from a human donor in good health. DNA for the CDR3: TGCGCCAGCAGCTTGACGGACACTGAAGCTTTCTTT. It codes for CASSLTDTEAFF.